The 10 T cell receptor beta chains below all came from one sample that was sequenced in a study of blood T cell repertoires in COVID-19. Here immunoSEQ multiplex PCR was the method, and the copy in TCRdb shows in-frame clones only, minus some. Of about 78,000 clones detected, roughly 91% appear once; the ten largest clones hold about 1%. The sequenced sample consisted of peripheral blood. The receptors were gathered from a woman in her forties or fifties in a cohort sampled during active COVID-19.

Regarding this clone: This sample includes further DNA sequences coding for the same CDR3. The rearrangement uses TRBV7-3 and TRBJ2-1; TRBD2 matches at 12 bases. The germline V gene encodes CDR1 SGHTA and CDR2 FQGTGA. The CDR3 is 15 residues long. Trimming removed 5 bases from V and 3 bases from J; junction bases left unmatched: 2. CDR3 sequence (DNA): TGTGCCAGCAGCCCGACTAGCGGGAGCTACAATGAGCAGTTCTTC. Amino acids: CASSPTSGSYNEQFF. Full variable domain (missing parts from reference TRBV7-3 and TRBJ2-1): GAGVSQTPSNKVTEKGKYVELRCDPISGHTALYWYRQSLGQGPEFLIYFQGTGAADDSGLPNDRFFAVRPEGSVSTLKIQRTERGDSAVYLCASSPTSGSYNEQFFGPGTRLTVL.

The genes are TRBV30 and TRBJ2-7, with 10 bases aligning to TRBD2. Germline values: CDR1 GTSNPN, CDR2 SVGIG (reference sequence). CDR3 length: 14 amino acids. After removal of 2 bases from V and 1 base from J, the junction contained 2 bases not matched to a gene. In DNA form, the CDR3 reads TGTGCCTGGAGTCCGGGACTAGCGTCCTACGAGCAGTACTTC. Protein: CAWSPGLASYEQYF.

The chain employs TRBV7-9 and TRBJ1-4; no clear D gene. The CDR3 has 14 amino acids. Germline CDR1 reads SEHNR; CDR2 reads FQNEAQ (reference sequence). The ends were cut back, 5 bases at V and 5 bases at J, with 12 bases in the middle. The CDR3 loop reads CASSPLAGNEKLFF. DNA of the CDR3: TGTGCCAGCAGCCCCCTCGCGGGGAATGAAAAACTGTTTTTT.

The CDR3 protein is CASSLVSTGQQETQYF. The CDR3 bases are TGTGCCAGCAGCTTGGTATCAACAGGGCAACAAGAGACCCAGTACTTC. The V gene is TRBV5-5, the J gene TRBJ2-5, with a possible D match to TRBD1 (6 bases). V was clipped by 0 bases and J by 2 bases, with 14 bases between them. The CDR3 is 16 amino acids. Germline loops: CDR1 SGHKS, CDR2 YYEKEE (reference sequence).

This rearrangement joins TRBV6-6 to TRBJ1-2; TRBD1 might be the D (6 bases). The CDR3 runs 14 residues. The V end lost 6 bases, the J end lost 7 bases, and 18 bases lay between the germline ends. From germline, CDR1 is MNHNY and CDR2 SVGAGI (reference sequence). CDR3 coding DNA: TGTGCCAGCAGCCTCGAGGCAGGGGTACGTGGCTACACCTTC. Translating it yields CASSLEAGVRGYTF.

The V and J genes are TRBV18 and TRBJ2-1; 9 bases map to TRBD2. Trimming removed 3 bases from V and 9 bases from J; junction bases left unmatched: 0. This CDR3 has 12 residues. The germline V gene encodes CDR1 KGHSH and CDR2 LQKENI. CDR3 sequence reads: CASSPSGSEQFF. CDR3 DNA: TGTGCCAGCTCACCTAGCGGGAGTGAGCAGTTCTTC.

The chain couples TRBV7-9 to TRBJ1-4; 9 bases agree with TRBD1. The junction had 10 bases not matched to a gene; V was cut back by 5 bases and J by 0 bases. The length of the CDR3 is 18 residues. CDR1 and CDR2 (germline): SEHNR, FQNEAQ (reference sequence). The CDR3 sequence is CASSADRGDLATNEKLFF. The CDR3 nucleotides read TGTGCCAGCAGCGCGGACAGGGGAGATCTAGCAACTAATGAAAAACTGTTTTTT.

CDR3 DNA: TGTGCCAGCAGTCCCTATGGGGCACTGGGCGGGGAGCTGTTTTTT. Its translation: CASSPYGALGGELFF. V usage is TRBV11-2 and J usage is TRBJ2-2; D is possibly TRBD1 (5 bases). Per germline, CDR1 SGHAT and CDR2 FQNNGV. CDR3 length: 15 amino acids. V was clipped by 6 bases and J by 7 bases, with 18 bases between them.

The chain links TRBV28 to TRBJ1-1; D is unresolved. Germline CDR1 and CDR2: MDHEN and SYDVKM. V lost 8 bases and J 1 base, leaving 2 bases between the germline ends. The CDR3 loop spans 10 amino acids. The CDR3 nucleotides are TGTGCCAGCCGGAACACTGAAGCTTTCTTT. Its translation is CASRNTEAFF. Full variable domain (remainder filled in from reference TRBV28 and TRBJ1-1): DVKVTQSSRYLVKRTGEKVFLECVQDMDHENMFWYRQDPGLGLRLIYFSYDVKMKEKGDIPEGYSVSREKKERFSLILESASTNQTSMYLCASRNTEAFFGQGTRLTVV.

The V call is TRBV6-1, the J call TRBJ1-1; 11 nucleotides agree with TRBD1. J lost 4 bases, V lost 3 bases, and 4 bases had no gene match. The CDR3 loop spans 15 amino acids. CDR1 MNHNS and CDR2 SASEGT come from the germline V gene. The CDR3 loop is CASSDGQGAITEAFF. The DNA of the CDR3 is TGTGCCAGCAGTGACGGACAGGGGGCAATCACTGAAGCTTTCTTT.